This entry concerns a single T cell receptor beta chain. Antigen unknown. Sequenced by immunoSEQ multiplex PCR; TCRdb stores in-frame clones only, minus some. This repertoire shows about 200,000 clones, 80% to 95% found once; its top ten account for over 0.95%. The sample belongs to a study of T cell responses to AZD1222 COVID-19 vaccine. Whole-study findings and limits: The breadth and depth of Spike-specific TCRs increased once two AZD1222 doses had been given. Along spike, vaccine-associated CD4 TCRs were found throughout, with dominance at 160-218 and 743-854. Donors, mostly white British, included more females; clonal diversity was possibly underestimated.

The J segment lost 4 bases and the V segment lost 5 bases, leaving 8 bases of the junction unmatched. The germline gives CDR1 SGHVS, CDR2 FQNEAQ. CDR3 length: 15 amino acids. This receptor was obtained from an adult who received the AZD1222 COVID-19 vaccine. The chain couples TRBV7-8 to TRBJ1-2; 9 nucleotides match TRBD1. Sequenced material: peripheral blood, taken 28 days after the second AZD1222 dose. The CDR3 nucleotides read TGTGCCAGCAGCCAGGGGGACAGGGCCCGCTATGGCTACACCTTC. Translation: CASSQGDRARYGYTF.